These 7 T cell receptor beta chains were sequenced from one sample in a study of chemoradiotherapy in HPV16-positive cancers. Clones were read by immunoSEQ multiplex PCR, and TCRdb kept only the in-frame ones, dropping some. The repertoire consists of about 22,000 clones, with approximately 90% occurring once and the leading ten covering more than 5%. The starting material was blood, obtained from a patient who underwent chemoradiotherapy. These receptors came from a human donor with HPV-associated anogenital cancer.

V and J are TRBV9 and TRBJ1-2; perhaps TRBD1 as D (6 bases). The CDR3 length is 15 residues. V lost 0 bases, J lost 7 bases, and 16 bases lay in between. Germline V gene lookup returns CDR1 SGDLS and CDR2 YYNGEE. DNA for the CDR3: TGTGCCAGCAGCGTAGCTACACAGGGAGGAAGTGGCTACACCTTC. This encodes CASSVATQGGSGYTF.

The chain is built from TRBV30 and TRBJ2-1; TRBD2 agrees at 8 bases. The CDR3 totals 12 residues. J gave up 8 bases and V 4 bases, and 4 bases lay outside the gene matches. Germline V CDR1 and CDR2: GTSNPN, SVGIG (reference sequence). The CDR3 sequence: CAWKDGGDEQFF. As DNA, the CDR3 is TGTGCCTGGAAGGACGGGGGGGATGAGCAGTTCTTC.

This chain links TRBV18 with TRBJ2-7; D might be TRBD1 or TRBD2, each matching 5 bases. The CDR3 covers 13 residues. V was clipped by 3 bases and J by 0 bases, with 6 bases between them. From germline, CDR1 is KGHSH and CDR2 LQKENI. In DNA form, the CDR3 reads TGTGCCAGCTCACCGGGACGCTCCTACGAGCAGTACGTC. Amino acids: CASSPGRSYEQYV.

This sequence joins TRBV7-9 and TRBJ2-3; D is possibly TRBD2 (5 bases). CDR1 and CDR2 (germline): SEHNR, FQNEAQ (reference sequence). The CDR3 runs to 13 residues. Trimming pared 1 base from V and 3 bases from J, leaving 5 bases between. CDR3 amino acids: CASSLGTTDTQYF. The CDR3 bases are TGTGCCAGCAGCTTAGGGACTACAGATACGCAGTATTTT. Drawing the rest from reference TRBV7-9 and TRBJ2-3, the complete variable domain is DTGVSQNPRHKITKRGQNVTFRCDPISEHNRLYWYRQTLGQGPEFLTYFQNEAQLEKSRLLSDRFSAERPKGSFSTLEIQRTEQGDSAMYLCASSLGTTDTQYFGPGTRLTVL.

This chain links TRBV5-1 with TRBJ2-2; D remains ambiguous. The V and J ends lost 0 bases and 1 base respectively, with 7 bases between them. The CDR3 totals 15 residues. Germline CDR1 reads SGHRS; CDR2 reads YFSETQ. CDR3 sequence: CASSLVAGNTGELFF. The CDR3, as DNA: TGCGCCAGCAGCTTGGTCGCAGGGAACACCGGGGAGCTGTTTTTT.

The chain recombines TRBV19 with TRBJ1-2, with TRBD1 matching over 10 bases. J gave up 6 bases and V 5 bases, and 18 bases lay outside the gene matches. The length of the CDR3 is 18 residues. Germline CDR1 is LNHDA and CDR2 is SQIVND (reference sequence). This CDR3 reads CASSLSLGTGDLGNGYTF. The CDR3 DNA reads as TGTGCCAGTAGTCTATCACTCGGGACAGGGGATCTCGGGAATGGCTACACCTTC.

This clone was observed once. The V call is TRBV19, the J call TRBJ1-1; the D is unclear. The CDR3 contains 13 residues. The germline gives CDR1 LNHDA, CDR2 SQIVND (reference sequence). The germline V and J ends were trimmed by 3 bases and 1 base, with 6 bases remaining between them. The CDR3 nucleotides are TGTGCCAGTAGTATTGGTGGGAACACTGAAGCTTTCTTT. Amino acid sequence: CASSIGGNTEAFF.